The clone carrying this T cell receptor beta chain occurred a few times. The sample is drawn from a study of regulatory T cells in long-lasting Graves disease. Time point denoted: newly diagnosed GD, antithyroid drugs for less than 3 months. From RNA extracted from PBMCs, the TCR library was made. Arm-PCR with iRepertoire HTBI primers amplified the CDR3 regions for these TCR beta libraries. Each CDR3 protein is one row after TCRdb ran MiXCR on the multiplex PCR reads. The sample lists 600,000 to 650,000 distinct CDR3 sequences; approximately 15% were seen once. These data also formed part of another study, on T cells in Graves' hyperthyroidism and ophthalmopathy. That source adds: The TCR CDR3 was amplified in a first-round RT-PCR using the HTBI primer set.

The sequence was collected from a woman in her 30s with Graves disease. The material was peripheral blood mononuclear cells (PBMCs), obtained at new diagnosis, from a patient treated with antithyroid drugs.

CDR3 nucleotide sequence: TGTGCCACCTCAGAGGGAGGCTCTGGGGCCAACGTCCTGACTTTC. Translated, it gives CATSEGGSGANVLTF. V gene TRBV27 combines with J gene TRBJ2-6, with D possibly matching TRBD2 (6 bases). The CDR3 has 15 amino acids. Germline V gene sequence: CDR1 MNHEY, CDR2 SMNVEV (reference sequence). The V and J ends lost 10 bases and 0 bases respectively, with 13 bases between them.